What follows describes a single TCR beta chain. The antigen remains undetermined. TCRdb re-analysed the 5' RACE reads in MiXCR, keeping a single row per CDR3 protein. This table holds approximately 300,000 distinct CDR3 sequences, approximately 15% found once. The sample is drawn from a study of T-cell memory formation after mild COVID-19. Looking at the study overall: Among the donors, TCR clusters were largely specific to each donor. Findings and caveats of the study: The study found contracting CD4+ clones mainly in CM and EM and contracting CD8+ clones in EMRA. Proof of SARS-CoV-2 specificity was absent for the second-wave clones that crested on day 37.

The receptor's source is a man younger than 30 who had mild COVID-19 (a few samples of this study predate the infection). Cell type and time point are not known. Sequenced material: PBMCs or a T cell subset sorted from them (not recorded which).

The CDR3 is CASSWDGFYNEQFF. As DNA, the CDR3 is TGTGCCAGCAGTTGGGACGGGTTTTACAATGAGCAGTTCTTC. The rearrangement joins TRBV12-3 or TRBV12-4 to TRBJ2-1; possibly TRBD1 or TRBD2 for D (5 bases each). The CDR3 length is 14 residues. Trimming removed 4 bases at V and 4 bases at J, with 11 bases between.